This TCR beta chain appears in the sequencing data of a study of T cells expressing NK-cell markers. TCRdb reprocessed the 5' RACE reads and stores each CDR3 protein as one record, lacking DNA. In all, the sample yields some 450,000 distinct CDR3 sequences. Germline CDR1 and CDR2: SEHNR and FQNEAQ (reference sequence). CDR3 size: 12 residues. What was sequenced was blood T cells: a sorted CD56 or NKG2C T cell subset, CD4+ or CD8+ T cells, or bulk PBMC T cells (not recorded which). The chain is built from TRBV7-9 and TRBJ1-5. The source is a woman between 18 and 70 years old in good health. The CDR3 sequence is CASSLDNQPQHF.